These 4 T cell receptor beta chains were sequenced from one sample in a study of T cells in Graves' hyperthyroidism and ophthalmopathy. TCR beta CDR3 regions were amplified from RNA transcripts. Using the HTBI primer set, a first-round RT-PCR was run on the TCR CDR3. TCRdb re-analysed the multiplex PCR reads in MiXCR, keeping a single row per CDR3 protein. The table shows around 610,000 distinct CDR3 sequences, with roughly 14% occurring only once. Sequenced sample: blood. Receptors originate from a woman between 40 and 50 years old with Graves' ophthalmopathy.

The chain links TRBV6-1 to TRBJ2-7, with TRBD2 as a possible D gene (5 bases). The germline V gene encodes CDR1 MNHNS and CDR2 SASEGT. V shed 1 base and J shed 3 bases, with 7 bases lying between them. The CDR3 runs to 13 residues. The CDR3 bases are TGTGCCAGCAGTGAAGGGGAGCGCTACGAGCAGTACTTC. This translates into CASSEGERYEQYF.

This clonotype was counted many times. This sequence joins TRBV6-2 or TRBV6-3 and TRBJ2-5, with TRBD1 as a possible D gene (6 bases). The CDR3 has 16 residues. Germline CDR1 and CDR2: MNHEY and SVGEGT. Trimming removed 5 bases at V and 1 base at J, with 17 bases between. The CDR3 region is CASSPGASSAQETQYF. The CDR3 DNA is TGTGCCAGCAGTCCAGGGGCTAGCTCTGCCCAAGAGACCCAGTACTTC.

This clonotype was detected many times. CDR3 in amino acids: CASSQDWGRAYTGELFF. The CDR3 DNA reads as TGCGCCAGCAGCCAAGATTGGGGGAGGGCCTACACCGGGGAGCTGTTTTTT. J is TRBJ2-2 and V is TRBV4-3; TRBD2 agrees at 7 bases. The V and J ends lost 0 bases and 3 bases, in that order; junction bases with no gene match: 7. This CDR3 comprises 17 residues. The germline gives CDR1 LGHNA, CDR2 YSLEER.

This clonotype was recorded many times. The rearrangement joins TRBV19 to TRBJ2-2; 8 nucleotides agree with TRBD2. Germline loops: CDR1 LNHDA, CDR2 SQIVND (reference sequence). The V gene end was trimmed by 3 bases and the J gene end by 6 bases; junction bases not matched to a gene: 9. The CDR3 loop spans 16 amino acids. The CDR3: CASSIGSGSLAGELFF. The CDR3 DNA reads as TGTGCCAGTAGTATCGGCAGCGGGAGCTTGGCCGGGGAGCTGTTTTTT.